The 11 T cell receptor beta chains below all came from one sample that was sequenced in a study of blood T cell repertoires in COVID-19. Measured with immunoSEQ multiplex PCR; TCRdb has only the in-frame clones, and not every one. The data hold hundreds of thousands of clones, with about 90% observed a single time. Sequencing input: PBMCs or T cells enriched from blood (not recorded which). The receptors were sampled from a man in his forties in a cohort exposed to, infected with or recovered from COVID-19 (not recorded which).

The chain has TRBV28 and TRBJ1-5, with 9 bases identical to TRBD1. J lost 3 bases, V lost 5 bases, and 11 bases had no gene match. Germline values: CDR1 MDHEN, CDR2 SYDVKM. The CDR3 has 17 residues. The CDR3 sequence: CASSTPGTGFYNQPQHF. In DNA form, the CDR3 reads TGTGCCAGCAGTACCCCCGGGACAGGGTTCTACAATCAGCCCCAGCATTTT.

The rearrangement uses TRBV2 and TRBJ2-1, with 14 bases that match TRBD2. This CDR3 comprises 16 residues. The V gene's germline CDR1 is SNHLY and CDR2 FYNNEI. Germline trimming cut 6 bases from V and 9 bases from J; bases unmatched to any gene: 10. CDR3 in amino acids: CASSDSTSGRASEQFF. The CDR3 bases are TGTGCCAGCAGCGACTCGACTAGCGGGAGGGCCTCTGAGCAGTTCTTC.

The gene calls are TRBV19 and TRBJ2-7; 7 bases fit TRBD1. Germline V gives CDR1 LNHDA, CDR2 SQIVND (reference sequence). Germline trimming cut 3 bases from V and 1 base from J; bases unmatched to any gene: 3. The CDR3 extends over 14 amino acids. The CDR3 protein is CASSIGRGSYEQYF. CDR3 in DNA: TGTGCCAGTAGTATTGGCAGGGGGTCCTACGAGCAGTACTTC.

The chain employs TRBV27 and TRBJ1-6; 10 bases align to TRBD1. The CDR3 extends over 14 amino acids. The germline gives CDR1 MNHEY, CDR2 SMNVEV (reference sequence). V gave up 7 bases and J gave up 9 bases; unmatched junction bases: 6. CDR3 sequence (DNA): TGTGCCAGCACCGACAGGGGGCGTGGTTCACCCCTCCACTTT. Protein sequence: CASTDRGRGSPLHF.

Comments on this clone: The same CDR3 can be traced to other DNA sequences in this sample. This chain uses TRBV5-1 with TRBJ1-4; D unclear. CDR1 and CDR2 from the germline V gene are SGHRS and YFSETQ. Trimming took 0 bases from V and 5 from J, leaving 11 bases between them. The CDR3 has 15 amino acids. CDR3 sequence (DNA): TGCGCCAGCAGCTTGGAAGGACGGGAGAATGAAAAACTGTTTTTT. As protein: CASSLEGRENEKLFF.

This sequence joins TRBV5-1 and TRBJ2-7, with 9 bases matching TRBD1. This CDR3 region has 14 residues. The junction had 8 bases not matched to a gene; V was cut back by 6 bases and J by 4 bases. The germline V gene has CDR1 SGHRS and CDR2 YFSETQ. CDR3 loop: CASKPGTGLYEQYF. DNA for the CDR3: TGCGCCAGCAAGCCCGGGACAGGGTTATACGAGCAGTACTTC.

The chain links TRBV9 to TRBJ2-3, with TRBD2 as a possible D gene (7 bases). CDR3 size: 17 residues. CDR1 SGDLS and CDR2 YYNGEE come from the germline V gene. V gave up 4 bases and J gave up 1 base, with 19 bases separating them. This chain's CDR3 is CASSPHGGQGGTDTQYF. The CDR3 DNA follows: TGTGCCAGCAGCCCCCACGGGGGGCAGGGAGGCACAGATACGCAGTATTTT.

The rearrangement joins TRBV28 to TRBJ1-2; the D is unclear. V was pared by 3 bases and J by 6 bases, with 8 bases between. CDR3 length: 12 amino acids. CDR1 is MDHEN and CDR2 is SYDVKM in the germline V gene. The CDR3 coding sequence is TGTGCCAGCAGTTTGTCGTATGATGGCTACACCTTC. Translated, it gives CASSLSYDGYTF.

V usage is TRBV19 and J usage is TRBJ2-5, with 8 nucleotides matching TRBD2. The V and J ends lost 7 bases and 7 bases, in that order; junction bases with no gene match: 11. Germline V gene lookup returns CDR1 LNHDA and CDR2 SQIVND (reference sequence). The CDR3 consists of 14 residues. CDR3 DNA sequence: TGTGCCAGTACCCAACCGGGACTAGAACGGACCCAGTACTTC. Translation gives CASTQPGLERTQYF.

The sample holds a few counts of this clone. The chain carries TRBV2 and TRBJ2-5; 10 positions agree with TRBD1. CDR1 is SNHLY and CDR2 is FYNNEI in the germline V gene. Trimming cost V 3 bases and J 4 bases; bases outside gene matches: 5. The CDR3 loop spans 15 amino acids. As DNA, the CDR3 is TGTGCCAGCAGTGATGGACAGGGGGGATTAGAGACCCAGTACTTC. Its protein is CASSDGQGGLETQYF.

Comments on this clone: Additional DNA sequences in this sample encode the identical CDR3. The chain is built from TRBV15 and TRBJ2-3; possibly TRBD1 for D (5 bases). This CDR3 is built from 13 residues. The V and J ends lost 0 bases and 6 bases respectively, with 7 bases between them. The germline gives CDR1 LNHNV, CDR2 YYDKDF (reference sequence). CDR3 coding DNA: TGTGCCACCAGCAGAGACAGGGCCGATACGCAGTATTTT. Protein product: CATSRDRADTQYF.